Given below is one T cell receptor (beta chain) in context. A junction boundary mismatches the germline segment, possibly from a read error. Produced via immunoSEQ multiplex PCR; TCRdb's table is partial and in-frame only. The sample contains approximately 66,000 clones, 83% of which appear only once. Germline CDR1 SEHNR, CDR2 FQNEAQ (reference sequence). The CDR3 contains 10 residues. The source of the sample is a study of OX40 agonist ivuxolimab in advanced cancers. Overall study: Each patient was given ivuxolimab into a vein every 2 weeks, at 0.01 to 10 mg/kg.

This TCR derives from an adult with an advanced solid tumor such as melanoma, head and neck, liver or kidney cancer. This chain joins TRBV7-9 and TRBJ1-2; D unresolved. The sequencing here drew on CD4+ or CD8+ T cells sorted from blood, taken in a trial of the OX40 agonist ivuxolimab. CDR3 bases: TGTGCCAGCAGCTTAGTATTGACATTCTTC. Its translation is CASSLVLTFF.